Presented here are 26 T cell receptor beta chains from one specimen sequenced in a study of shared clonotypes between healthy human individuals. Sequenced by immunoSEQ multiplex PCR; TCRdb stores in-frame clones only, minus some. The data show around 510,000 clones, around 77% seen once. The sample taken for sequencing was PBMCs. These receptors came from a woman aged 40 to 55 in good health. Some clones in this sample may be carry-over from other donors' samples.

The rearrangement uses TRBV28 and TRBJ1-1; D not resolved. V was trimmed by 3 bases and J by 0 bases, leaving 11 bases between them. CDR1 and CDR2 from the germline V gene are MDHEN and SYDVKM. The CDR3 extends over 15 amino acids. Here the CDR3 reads CASSLPGGMNTEAFF. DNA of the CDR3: TGTGCCAGCAGTTTGCCCGGTGGTATGAACACTGAAGCTTTCTTT.

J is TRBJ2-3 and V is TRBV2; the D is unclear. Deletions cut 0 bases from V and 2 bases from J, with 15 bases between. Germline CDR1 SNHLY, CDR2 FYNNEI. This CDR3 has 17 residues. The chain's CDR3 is CASSEALATESTDTQYF. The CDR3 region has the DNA TGTGCCAGCAGTGAAGCGTTGGCTACCGAATCCACAGATACGCAGTATTTT.

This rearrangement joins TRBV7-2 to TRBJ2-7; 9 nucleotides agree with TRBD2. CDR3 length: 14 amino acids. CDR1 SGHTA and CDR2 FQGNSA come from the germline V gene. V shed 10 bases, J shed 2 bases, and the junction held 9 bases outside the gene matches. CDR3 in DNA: TGTGCCACCGGTAGCGGGAGTAACCCCTACGAGCAGTACTTC. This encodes CATGSGSNPYEQYF.

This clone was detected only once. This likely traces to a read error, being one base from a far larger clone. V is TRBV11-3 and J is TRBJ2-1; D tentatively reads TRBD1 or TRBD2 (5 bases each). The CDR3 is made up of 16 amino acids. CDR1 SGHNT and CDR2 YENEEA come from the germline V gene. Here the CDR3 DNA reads TGTGCCAGCGGCTTAGATTGGGGGAGCTCCTACAATGAGCAGTTCTTC. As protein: CASGLDWGSSYNEQFF.

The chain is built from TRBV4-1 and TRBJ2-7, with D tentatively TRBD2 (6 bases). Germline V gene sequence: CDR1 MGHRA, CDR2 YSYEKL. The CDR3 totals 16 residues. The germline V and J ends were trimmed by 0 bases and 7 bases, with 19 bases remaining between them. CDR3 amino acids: CASSQDRVGVRGEQYF. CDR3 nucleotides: TGCGCCAGCAGCCAAGATCGGGTGGGAGTACGGGGGGAGCAGTACTTC.

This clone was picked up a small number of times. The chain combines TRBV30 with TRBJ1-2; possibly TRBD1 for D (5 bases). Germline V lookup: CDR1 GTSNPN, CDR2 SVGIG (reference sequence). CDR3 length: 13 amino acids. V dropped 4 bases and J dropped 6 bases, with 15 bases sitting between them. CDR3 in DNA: TGTGCCTGGACCCAGCGGGGCGGAGATGGCTACACCTTC. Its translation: CAWTQRGGDGYTF.

CDR3 DNA: TGTGCCAGCAGCCCTCGGACTAGCGGTACCGGGGAGCTGTTTTTT. It encodes CASSPRTSGTGELFF. The chain joins TRBV7-2 to TRBJ2-2, with 10 bases that match TRBD2. The CDR3 has 15 amino acids. Germline V gene sequence: CDR1 SGHTA, CDR2 FQGNSA. The V gene end was trimmed by 5 bases and the J gene end by 5 bases; junction bases not matched to a gene: 5.

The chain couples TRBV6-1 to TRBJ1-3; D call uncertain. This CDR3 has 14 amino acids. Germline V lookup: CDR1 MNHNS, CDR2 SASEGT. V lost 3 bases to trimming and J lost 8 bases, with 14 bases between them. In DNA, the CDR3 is TGTGCCAGCAGTGACCCCATAGGGTCGGACACCATATATTTT. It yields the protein CASSDPIGSDTIYF.

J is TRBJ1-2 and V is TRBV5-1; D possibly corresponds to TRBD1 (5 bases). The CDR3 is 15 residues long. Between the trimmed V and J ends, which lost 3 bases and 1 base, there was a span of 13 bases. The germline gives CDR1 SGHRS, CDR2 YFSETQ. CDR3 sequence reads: CASSSTRGSNYGYTF. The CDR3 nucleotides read TGCGCCAGCAGCTCGACCCGGGGCAGTAACTATGGCTACACCTTC. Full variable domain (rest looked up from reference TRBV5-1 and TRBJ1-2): KAGVTQTPRYLIKTRGQQVTLSCSPISGHRSVSWYQQTPGQGLQFLFEYFSETQRNKGNFPGRFSGRQFSNSRSEMNVSTLELGDSALYLCASSSTRGSNYGYTFGSGTRLTVV.

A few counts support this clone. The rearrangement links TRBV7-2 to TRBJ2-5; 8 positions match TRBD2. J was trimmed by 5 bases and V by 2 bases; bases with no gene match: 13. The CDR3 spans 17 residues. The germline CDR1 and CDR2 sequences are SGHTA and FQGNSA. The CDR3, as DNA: TGTGCCAGCAGCTTACTCGGGAGGGCCCGAGTGGGGGAGACCCAGTACTTC. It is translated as CASSLLGRARVGETQYF. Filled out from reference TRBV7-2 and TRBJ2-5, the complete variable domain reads GAGVSQSPSNKVTEKGKDVELRCDPISGHTALYWYRQSLGQGLEFLIYFQGNSAPDKSGLPSDRFSAERTGGSVSTLTIQRTQQEDSAVYLCASSLLGRARVGETQYFGPGTRLLVL.

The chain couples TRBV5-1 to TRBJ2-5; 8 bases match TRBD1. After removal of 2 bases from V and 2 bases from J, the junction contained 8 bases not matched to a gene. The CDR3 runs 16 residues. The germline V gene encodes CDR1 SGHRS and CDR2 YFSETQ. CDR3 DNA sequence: TGCGCCAGCAGCTTTAGGGACAGGAACCTACAAGAGACCCAGTACTTC. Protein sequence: CASSFRDRNLQETQYF.

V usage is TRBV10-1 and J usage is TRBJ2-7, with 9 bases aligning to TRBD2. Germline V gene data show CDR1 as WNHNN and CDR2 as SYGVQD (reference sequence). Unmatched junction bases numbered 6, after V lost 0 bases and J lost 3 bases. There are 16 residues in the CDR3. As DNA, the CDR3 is TGCGCCAGCAGTGAGTCCGGGGGACTAGCCTTCTACGAGCAGTACTTC. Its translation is CASSESGGLAFYEQYF.

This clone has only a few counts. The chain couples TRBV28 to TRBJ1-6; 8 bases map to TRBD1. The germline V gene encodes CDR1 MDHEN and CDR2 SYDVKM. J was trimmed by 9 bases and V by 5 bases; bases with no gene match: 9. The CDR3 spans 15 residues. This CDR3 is CASSPQDRDSSPLHF. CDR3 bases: TGTGCCAGCAGTCCCCAGGACAGGGATAGTTCACCCCTCCACTTT.

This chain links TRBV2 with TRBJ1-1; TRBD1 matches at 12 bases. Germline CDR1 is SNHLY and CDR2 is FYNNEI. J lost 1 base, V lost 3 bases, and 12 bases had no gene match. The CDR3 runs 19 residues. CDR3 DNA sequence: TGTGCCAGCAGTGAGCGTGGGACAGGGGGCCTTGGCTCGAACACTGAAGCTTTCTTT. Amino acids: CASSERGTGGLGSNTEAFF.

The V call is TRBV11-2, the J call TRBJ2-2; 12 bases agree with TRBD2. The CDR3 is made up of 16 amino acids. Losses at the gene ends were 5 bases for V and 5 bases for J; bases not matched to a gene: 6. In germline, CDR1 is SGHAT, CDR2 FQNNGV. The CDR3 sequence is CASSRLAGVSTGELFF. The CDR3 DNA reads TGTGCCAGCAGCCGACTAGCGGGAGTTAGTACCGGGGAGCTGTTTTTT.

The CDR3 DNA follows: TGCGCCAGCAGCTTGGGGACAGGGGAGGGAGAGACCCAGTACTTC. Protein product: CASSLGTGEGETQYF. This chain links TRBV5-1 with TRBJ2-5; 9 bases line up with TRBD1. There are 15 residues in the CDR3. Trimming took 0 bases from V and 4 from J; bases not matched to a gene: 4. Per germline, CDR1 SGHRS and CDR2 YFSETQ.

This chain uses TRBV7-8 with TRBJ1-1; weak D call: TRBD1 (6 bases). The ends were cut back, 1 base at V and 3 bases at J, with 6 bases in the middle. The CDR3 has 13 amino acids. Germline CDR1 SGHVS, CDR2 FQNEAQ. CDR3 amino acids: CASSLDRDTEAFF. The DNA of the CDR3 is TGTGCCAGCAGCTTAGACAGGGACACTGAAGCTTTCTTT.

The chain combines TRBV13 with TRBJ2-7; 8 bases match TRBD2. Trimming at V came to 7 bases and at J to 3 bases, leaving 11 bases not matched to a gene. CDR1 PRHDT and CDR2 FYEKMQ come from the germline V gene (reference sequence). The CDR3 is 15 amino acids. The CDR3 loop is CASTQRGLAVYEQYF. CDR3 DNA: TGTGCCAGCACCCAGCGGGGGCTAGCGGTCTACGAGCAGTACTTC.

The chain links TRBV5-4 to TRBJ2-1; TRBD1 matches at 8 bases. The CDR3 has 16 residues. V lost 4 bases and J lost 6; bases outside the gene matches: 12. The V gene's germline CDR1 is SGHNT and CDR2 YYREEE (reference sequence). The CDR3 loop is CASSPPGQVSINEQFF. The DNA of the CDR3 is TGTGCCAGCAGCCCACCGGGACAGGTGAGCATCAATGAGCAGTTCTTC. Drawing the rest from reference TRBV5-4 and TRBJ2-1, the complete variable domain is ETGVTQSPTHLIKTRGQQVTLRCSSQSGHNTVSWYQQALGQGPQFIFQYYREEENGRGNFPPRFSGLQFPNYSSELNVNALELDDSALYLCASSPPGQVSINEQFFGPGTRLTVL.

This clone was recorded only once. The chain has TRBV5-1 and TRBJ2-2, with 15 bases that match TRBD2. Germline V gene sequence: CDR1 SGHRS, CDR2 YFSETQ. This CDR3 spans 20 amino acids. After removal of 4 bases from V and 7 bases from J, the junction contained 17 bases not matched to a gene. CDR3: CASSPHYRTSGRAFDGELFF. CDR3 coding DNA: TGCGCCAGCAGCCCCCACTATCGGACTAGCGGGAGGGCCTTTGACGGGGAGCTGTTTTTT.

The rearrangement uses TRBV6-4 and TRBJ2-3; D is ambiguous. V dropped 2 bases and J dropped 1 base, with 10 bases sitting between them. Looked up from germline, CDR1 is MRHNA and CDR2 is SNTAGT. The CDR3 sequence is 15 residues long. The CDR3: CASSDGVSGTDTQYF. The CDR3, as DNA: TGTGCCAGCAGTGACGGGGTGTCCGGCACAGATACGCAGTATTTT.

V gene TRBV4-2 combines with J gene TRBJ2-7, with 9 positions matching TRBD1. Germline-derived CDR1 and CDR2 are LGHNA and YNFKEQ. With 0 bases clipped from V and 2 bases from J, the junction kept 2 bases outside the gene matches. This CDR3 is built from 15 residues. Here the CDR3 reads CASSQEGTGTYEQYF. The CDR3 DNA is TGTGCCAGCAGCCAAGAAGGGACAGGGACCTACGAGCAGTACTTC.

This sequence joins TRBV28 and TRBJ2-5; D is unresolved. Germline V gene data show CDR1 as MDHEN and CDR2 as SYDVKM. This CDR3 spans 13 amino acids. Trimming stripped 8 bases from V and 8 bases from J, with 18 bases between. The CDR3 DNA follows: TGTGCCAGCGGCTCCCCCCTTGTGTTTACCCAGTACTTC. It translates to CASGSPLVFTQYF. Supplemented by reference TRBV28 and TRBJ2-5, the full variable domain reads DVKVTQSSRYLVKRTGEKVFLECVQDMDHENMFWYRQDPGLGLRLIYFSYDVKMKEKGDIPEGYSVSREKKERFSLILESASTNQTSMYLCASGSPLVFTQYFGPGTRLLVL.

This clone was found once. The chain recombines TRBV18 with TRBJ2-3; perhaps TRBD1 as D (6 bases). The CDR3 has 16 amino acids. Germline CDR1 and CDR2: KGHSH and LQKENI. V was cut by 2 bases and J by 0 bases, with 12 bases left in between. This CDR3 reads CASSPRTAPSTDTQYF. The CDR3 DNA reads TGTGCCAGCTCACCAAGGACAGCGCCTAGCACAGATACGCAGTATTTT.

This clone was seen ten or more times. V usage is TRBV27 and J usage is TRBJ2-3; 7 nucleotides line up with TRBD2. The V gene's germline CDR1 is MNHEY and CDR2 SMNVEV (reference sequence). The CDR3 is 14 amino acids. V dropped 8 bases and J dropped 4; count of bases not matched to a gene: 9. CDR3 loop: CASSNGRRADTQYF. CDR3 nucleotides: TGTGCCAGCTCAAACGGGAGGAGGGCAGATACGCAGTATTTT.

This CDR3 reads CASSRPAGEETQYF. CDR3 bases: TGTGCCAGCAGCCGGCCAGCGGGGGAAGAGACCCAGTACTTC. V gene TRBV7-9 combines with J gene TRBJ2-5, with 8 positions matching TRBD2. CDR1 and CDR2 from the germline V gene are SEHNR and FQNEAQ (reference sequence). The J segment lost 3 bases and the V segment lost 5 bases, leaving 5 bases of the junction unmatched. This CDR3 is 14 amino acids long.